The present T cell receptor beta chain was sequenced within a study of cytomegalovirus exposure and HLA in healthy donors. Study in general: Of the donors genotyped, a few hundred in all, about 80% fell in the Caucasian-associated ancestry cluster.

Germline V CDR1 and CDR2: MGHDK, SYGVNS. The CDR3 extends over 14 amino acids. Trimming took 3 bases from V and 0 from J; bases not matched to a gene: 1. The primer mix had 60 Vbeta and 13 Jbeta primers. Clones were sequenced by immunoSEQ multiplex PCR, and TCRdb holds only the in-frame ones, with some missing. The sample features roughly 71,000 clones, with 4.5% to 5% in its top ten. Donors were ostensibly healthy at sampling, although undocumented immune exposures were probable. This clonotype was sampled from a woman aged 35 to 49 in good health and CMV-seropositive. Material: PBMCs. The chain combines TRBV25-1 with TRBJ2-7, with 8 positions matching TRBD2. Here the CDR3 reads CASSDTSGSYEQYF. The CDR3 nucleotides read TGTGCCAGCAGTGATACTAGCGGCTCCTACGAGCAGTACTTC.